This TCR beta chain was recorded in a study of CD8+ T cells in alopecia areata. The wider study: Treatment comprised oral tofacitinib, 5 to 10 mg twice daily, in treated patients. Study-level points and caveats: Especially in alopecia totalis/universalis, lesional scalp showed greater clonality than normal scalp did.

Germline CDR1 reads SQVTM; CDR2 reads ANQGSEA. V lost 5 bases, J lost 4 bases, and 18 bases lay in between. This CDR3 is 15 amino acids long. Extracted from the samples, RNA was reverse transcribed into cDNA to serve as the sequencing template. Libraries were prepared by immunoSEQ multiplex PCR; TCRdb keeps only in-frame clonotypes and omits some of them. The sample records about 97,000 clones, roughly 41% being singletons. With respect to this clone: Antigen specificity is unknown.

Specimen: CD4+ T cells sorted from blood. This sequence originates from a human donor with alopecia areata. The rearrangement links TRBV29-1 to TRBJ2-1; D is uncertain. CDR3 loop: CSVPRNRRIYNEQFF. In nucleotides, the CDR3 is TGCAGCGTTCCGAGGAACAGACGAATATACAATGAGCAGTTCTTC.